The clone carrying this T cell receptor (beta chain) was observed many times. Its target is not known. This specimen belongs to a study of T cell clonality in common variable immunodeficiency. Study-wide points: Compared with controls, CVID subjects had fewer shared TCRbeta clones.

Sequencing used immunoSEQ multiplex PCR; TCRdb keeps in-frame clones, though not all of them. This sample has about 66,000 clones and no singletons, with roughly 1.7% in the ten largest. The sequence came from a person between 18 and 70 years old in good health. Sequenced input: peripheral blood mononuclear cells.

The DNA read from the CDR3 is TGTGCCAGCAGAGGACTAGCGGGAGGGGGAGAGACC. Translated, it gives CASRGLAGGGET. The CDR3 as a whole reads CASRGLAGGGETQYF. The chain links TRBV2 to TRBJ2-5; TRBD2 matches 15 bases. The read terminates 3 residues before the CDR3 end, so the remaining end is supplied by the germline J gene. J was trimmed by 4 bases and V by 6 bases; bases with no gene match: 3. This CDR3 region has 15 residues. The germline V gene has CDR1 SNHLY and CDR2 FYNNEI.